This record concerns one T cell receptor beta chain sequence. This clonotype has at least ten counts. Its antigen has not been determined. The record has no base qualities; no much larger clone is one base away. The label giving this sample's time point can be read as: blood at routine non-recurrence follow-up after resection. Without any cell sorting, TCR sequencing was performed on whole RNA extracted either from tumor and nontumor lung tissue or from cryopreserved PBMC samples. A patient was chosen for TCR sequencing only when enough RNA was available from at least two tumor regions. The cysteine opens and the phenylalanine closes a CDR3 of 13 amino acids. The kept DNA is CDR3 alone, 39 bases in frame from the first base. CDR1 and CDR2 are drawn from the germline V gene: SGHRS, YFSETQ. Here V drops 4 bases and J drops 5 bases, and the junction holds 1 base not matched to any gene. These data are taken from a study of spatial heterogeneity in lung cancer (dated by TCRdb to about 2019). Study-level background: Samples were obtained from 72 patients with early-stage, untreated non-small cell lung cancer from the lung TRACERx cohort. Follow-up PBMC samples were sequenced whenever available, with the median time to follow-up being two to three years after resection. More beta-chain than alpha-chain transcripts were consistently detected, likely reflecting higher beta-chain transcript abundance. In the raw uncorrected reads, each unique combination of TCR and UMI appeared more than ten times on average. In non-small cell lung cancer, the study quantitatively compared TCR alpha and beta repertoires across several tumor regions, matched nontumor lung, and blood. The study linked features of the TCR repertoire to counts of nonsynonymous mutations, which were determined by whole-exome sequencing of tumor tissue. At surgery, both alpha and beta chains were TCR-sequenced in more than 200 tumor regions, 63 to 65 matched nontumor lung samples and a few dozen PBMC samples. Overall results and qualifications from the work: Additional single-cell paired TCR alpha and beta sequencing was considered necessary to confirm, at a functional level, the hypothesis that regional TCRs recognize regional mutations. Ubiquitous expanded tumor TCRs showed up in blood more often at tumor resection than at routine follow-up. Only 13 to 15 patients were included in the comparisons of baseline and follow-up blood repertoires.

The library was made by 5' RACE. TCRdb names NextSeq 500 as the instrument used. To allow correction of PCR and sequencing errors, the TCR library protocol tagged every TCR cDNA molecule with a unique molecular identifier. The authors' pipeline ran thus. TCR identification, UMI-based error correction and CDR3 extraction were performed with Decombinator tools. TCRs above a frequency of 2 per 1,000, corresponding to the top 1% of the tumor frequency distribution, were defined as expanded. Renyi diversity was calculated using the R vegan package after each repertoire was subsampled 100 times to 5,000 TCRs. CDR3 similarity networks were built from amino acid triplet string-kernel similarity, with CDR3s being connected when pairwise similarity was above 0.82. TCRdb's own reprocessing of the public reads used fastp at Q25 and MiXCR and kept productive beta chains. Every CDR3 protein is listed once, alongside the most common genes and DNA of its rows. TCRdb, rather than the study authors, made the V and J calls. The sample data list about 120,000 distinct CDR3 sequences, and about 12% of these were observed just once. The top ten clones comprise around a sixth of the sample.

This TCR was sampled from a male donor with early-stage non-small cell lung cancer. In this chain, TRBV5-1 is recombined with TRBJ1-5; a stretch of 9 junction bases matches TRBD1. The sample was PBMCs, taken at follow-up. In nucleotide form, the sequence is TGCGCCAGCAGCAGGGACAGGGATCAGCCCCAGCATTTT. The encoded protein is CASSRDRDQPQHF.